Below are 19 T cell receptor beta chains sequenced from a single sample in a study of CD4 T cells in relation to SARS-CoV-2 and coronaviruses. Only in-frame clones appear in the TCRdb table, and some are missing; sequencing was by immunoSEQ multiplex PCR. Of 40,000 or so clones listed, around 85% are singletons. What was sequenced was memory CD4+ T cells from PBMCs. Every receptor here comes from an adult with COVID-19.

This clone occurred a few times. This sequence joins TRBV28 and TRBJ2-7; D gene unclear. The CDR3 is 12 residues long. The V end was cut by 4 bases, the J end by 3 bases, with 7 bases between. The V gene's germline CDR1 is MDHEN and CDR2 SYDVKM. The CDR3, as DNA: TGTGCCAGCAGTTATTTCAACTACGAGCAGTACTTC. This sequence encodes CASSYFNYEQYF. The full variable domain, its missing parts supplied by reference TRBV28 and TRBJ2-7, is DVKVTQSSRYLVKRTGEKVFLECVQDMDHENMFWYRQDPGLGLRLIYFSYDVKMKEKGDIPEGYSVSREKKERFSLILESASTNQTSMYLCASSYFNYEQYFGPGTRLTVT.

In its sample, this clone was seen once. The chain has TRBV5-1 and TRBJ1-1; D not resolved. CDR1 is SGHRS, CDR2 YFSETQ, per germline. The CDR3 runs 13 residues. Between the trimmed V and J ends, which lost 3 bases and 3 bases, there was a span of 9 bases. In DNA, the CDR3 is TGCGCCAGCAGCTGGATTGTGGACACTGAAGCTTTCTTT. This gives the protein CASSWIVDTEAFF.

The chain joins TRBV19 to TRBJ2-5; TRBD1 matches 9 bases. Germline V gene lookup returns CDR1 LNHDA and CDR2 SQIVND (reference sequence). CDR3 size: 16 residues. The V and J ends lost 3 bases and 5 bases, in that order; junction bases with no gene match: 10. CDR3 sequence reads: CASSMRGQGNVETQYF. Written as DNA, the CDR3 is TGTGCCAGTAGTATGAGGGGACAGGGTAATGTTGAGACCCAGTACTTC.

V usage is TRBV28 and J usage is TRBJ1-2; tentative D call: TRBD1 (5 bases). The germline V gene has CDR1 MDHEN and CDR2 SYDVKM. The CDR3 runs 13 residues. V was cut by 2 bases and J by 6 bases, with 10 bases left in between. This chain's CDR3 is CASSLQGRHGYTF. The CDR3, as DNA: TGTGCCAGCAGTTTACAGGGACGCCATGGCTACACCTTC.

The chain uses TRBV7-3 and TRBJ2-2; the D is unclear. Germline V gene data show CDR1 as SGHTA and CDR2 as FQGTGA. This CDR3 has 14 amino acids. Trimming removed 3 bases from V and 6 bases from J, with 11 bases in between. CDR3: CASSFNYGAGELFF. In nucleotides, the CDR3 is TGTGCCAGCAGCTTTAATTACGGTGCCGGGGAGCTGTTTTTT.

The chain joins TRBV9 to TRBJ2-5; D is unclear. From germline, CDR1 is SGDLS and CDR2 YYNGEE. The V end was cut by 5 bases, the J end by 5 bases, with 16 bases between. The CDR3 is 14 residues long. This CDR3 reads CASSSSRARETQYF. CDR3 nucleotides: TGTGCCAGCAGTTCCTCTCGGGCGCGGGAGACCCAGTACTTC.

The chain recombines TRBV2 with TRBJ1-4, with unresolved D. The CDR3 runs 16 residues. Looked up from germline, CDR1 is SNHLY and CDR2 is FYNNEI. The germline V and J ends were trimmed by 10 bases and 8 bases, with 26 bases remaining between them. CDR3: CATSTGSSGYREKLFF. The CDR3 nucleotides are TGTGCCACAAGCACGGGGTCGAGCGGGTATCGGGAAAAACTGTTTTTT.

The chain uses TRBV28 and TRBJ2-5; 8 bases are shared with TRBD1. V was clipped by 6 bases and J by 1 base; unmatched bases: 4. Germline V gene lookup returns CDR1 MDHEN and CDR2 SYDVKM. The CDR3 consists of 14 residues. In DNA, the CDR3 is TGTGCCAGCAGCGGCAGGGGGCCCCAAGAGACCCAGTACTTC. Amino acid sequence: CASSGRGPQETQYF. The entire variable domain, with the rest obtained from reference TRBV28 and TRBJ2-5, is as follows: DVKVTQSSRYLVKRTGEKVFLECVQDMDHENMFWYRQDPGLGLRLIYFSYDVKMKEKGDIPEGYSVSREKKERFSLILESASTNQTSMYLCASSGRGPQETQYFGPGTRLLVL.

The V call is TRBV28, the J call TRBJ2-1; D might be TRBD2 (5 bases). This CDR3 has 12 residues. The germline V gene has CDR1 MDHEN and CDR2 SYDVKM. Trimming left V 5 bases short and J 10 bases short, with 12 bases between. CDR3 sequence (DNA): TGTGCCAGCAGTCCCACTAGTGTGGAGCAGTTCTTC. Protein product: CASSPTSVEQFF.

This chain joins TRBV10-3 and TRBJ1-3; D possibly corresponds to TRBD1 (5 bases). Germline-derived CDR1 and CDR2 are ENHRY and SYGVKD. V shed 6 bases and J shed 0 bases, with 15 bases lying between them. The CDR3 is made up of 16 amino acids. Here the CDR3 reads CAIRRDRQSSGNTIYF. Written as DNA, the CDR3 is TGTGCCATCAGGAGGGACCGACAAAGCTCTGGAAACACCATATATTTT.

The rearrangement links TRBV2 to TRBJ2-1; 12 bases match TRBD2. The CDR3 is 15 residues long. Germline loops: CDR1 SNHLY, CDR2 FYNNEI. V lost 3 bases, J lost 6 bases, and 3 bases stayed unmatched. CDR3 loop: CASSDSSGRANEQFF. The DNA for the CDR3 is TGTGCCAGCAGTGATTCTAGCGGGAGGGCCAATGAGCAGTTCTTC.

The chain uses TRBV7-2 and TRBJ2-1, with 7 nucleotides matching TRBD1. Germline V gives CDR1 SGHTA, CDR2 FQGNSA. CDR3 length: 14 residues. J was trimmed by 9 bases and V by 3 bases; bases with no gene match: 8. The CDR3 DNA sequence: TGTGCCAGCAGCTTTGGCCAGGGGGTCGGTGAGCAGTTCTTC. It translates to CASSFGQGVGEQFF.

The chain combines TRBV28 with TRBJ1-5; 10 bases match TRBD1. J lost 6 bases, V lost 6 bases, and 5 bases had no gene match. Germline V gene lookup returns CDR1 MDHEN and CDR2 SYDVKM. This CDR3 comprises 14 residues. As DNA, the CDR3 is TGTGCCAGCAGGACAGGGGGCTTATTTCAGCCCCAGCATTTT. Protein sequence: CASRTGGLFQPQHF.

The rearrangement links TRBV7-3 to TRBJ2-2; D possibly uses TRBD1 or TRBD2 (7 bases each). Deletions cut 4 bases from V and 7 bases from J, with 13 bases between. The germline CDR1 and CDR2 sequences are SGHTA and FQGTGA. The CDR3 totals 14 residues. The CDR3 DNA reads TGTGCCAGCAGCTACACAGGGGAGGGCGGGGAGCTGTTTTTT. Translated, it gives CASSYTGEGGELFF.

The rearrangement links TRBV21-1 to TRBJ2-6. TRBV21-1 is termed a pseudogene. The CDR3 contains 16 residues. The CDR3 DNA is TGTGCCAGCACCTTATTCCTCGGGGCCGGGTCCAACGTCCTGACTTTC. It translates to CASTLFLGAGSNVLTF.

The V gene is TRBV10-1, the J gene TRBJ2-3; D not certain. The CDR3 sequence is 13 residues long. Germline V gene lookup returns CDR1 WNHNN and CDR2 SYGVQD (reference sequence). Trimming shortened V by 2 bases and J by 4 bases, and 7 bases separated the two germline ends. The CDR3 protein is CASSETVADTQYF. The CDR3 DNA reads TGCGCCAGCAGTGAGACTGTGGCAGATACGCAGTATTTT.

CDR3 protein: CASSTSGTAGGRETQYF. CDR3 DNA sequence: TGCGCCAGCTCGACGAGCGGGACGGCGGGAGGGCGGGAGACCCAGTACTTC. The chain links TRBV5-1 to TRBJ2-5; 9 bases line up with TRBD2. Germline V gene sequence: CDR1 SGHRS, CDR2 YFSETQ. J was trimmed by 5 bases and V by 7 bases; bases with no gene match: 18. The CDR3 totals 17 residues.

The chain uses TRBV18 and TRBJ2-2; D uncertain. CDR1 and CDR2 (germline): KGHSH, LQKENI. The CDR3 sequence is 14 residues long. V lost 0 bases and J lost 0, with 2 bases in between. The CDR3 protein is CASSPPTNTGELFF. The CDR3 DNA follows: TGTGCCAGCTCACCACCGACGAACACCGGGGAGCTGTTTTTT.

This sequence joins TRBV11-2 and TRBJ1-2, with 9 bases aligning to TRBD1. Trimming cost V 6 bases and J 6 bases; bases outside gene matches: 5. CDR1 is SGHAT and CDR2 is FQNNGV in the germline V gene. The CDR3 has 13 amino acids. The chain's CDR3 is CASRRGQGDGYTF. CDR3 DNA: TGTGCCAGCAGACGGGGACAGGGCGATGGCTACACCTTC.